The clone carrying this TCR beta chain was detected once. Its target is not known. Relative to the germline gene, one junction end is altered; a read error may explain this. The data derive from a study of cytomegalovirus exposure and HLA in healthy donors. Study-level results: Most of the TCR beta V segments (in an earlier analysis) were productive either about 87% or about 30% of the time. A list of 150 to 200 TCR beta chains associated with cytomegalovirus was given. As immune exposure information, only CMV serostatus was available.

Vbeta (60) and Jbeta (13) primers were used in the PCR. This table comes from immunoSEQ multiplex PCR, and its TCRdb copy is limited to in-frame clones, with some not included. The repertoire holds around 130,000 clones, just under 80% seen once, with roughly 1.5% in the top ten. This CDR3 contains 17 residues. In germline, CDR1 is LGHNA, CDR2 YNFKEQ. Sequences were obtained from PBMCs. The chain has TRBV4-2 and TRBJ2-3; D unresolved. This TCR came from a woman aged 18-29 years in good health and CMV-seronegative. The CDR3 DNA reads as TGTGTCAGCAGCCAACAACCCTTGGCTAGTGAGGCAGATACGCAGTATTTT. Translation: CVSSQQPLASEADTQYF.